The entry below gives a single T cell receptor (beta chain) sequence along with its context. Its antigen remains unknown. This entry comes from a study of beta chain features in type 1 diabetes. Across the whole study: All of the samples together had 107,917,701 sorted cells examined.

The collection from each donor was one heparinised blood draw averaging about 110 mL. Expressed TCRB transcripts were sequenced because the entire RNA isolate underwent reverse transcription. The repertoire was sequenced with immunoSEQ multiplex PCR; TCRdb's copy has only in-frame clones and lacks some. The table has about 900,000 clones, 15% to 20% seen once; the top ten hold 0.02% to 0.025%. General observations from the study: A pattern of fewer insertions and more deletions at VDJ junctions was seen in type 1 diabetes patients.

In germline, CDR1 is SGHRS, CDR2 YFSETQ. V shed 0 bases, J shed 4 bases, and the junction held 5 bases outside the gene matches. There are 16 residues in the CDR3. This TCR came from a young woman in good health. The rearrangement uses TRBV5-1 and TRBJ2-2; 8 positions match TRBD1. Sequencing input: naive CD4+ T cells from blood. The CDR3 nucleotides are TGCGCCAGCAGCTTGGTTGGGACAGGTGGCACCGGGGAGCTGTTTTTT. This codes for CASSLVGTGGTGELFF.